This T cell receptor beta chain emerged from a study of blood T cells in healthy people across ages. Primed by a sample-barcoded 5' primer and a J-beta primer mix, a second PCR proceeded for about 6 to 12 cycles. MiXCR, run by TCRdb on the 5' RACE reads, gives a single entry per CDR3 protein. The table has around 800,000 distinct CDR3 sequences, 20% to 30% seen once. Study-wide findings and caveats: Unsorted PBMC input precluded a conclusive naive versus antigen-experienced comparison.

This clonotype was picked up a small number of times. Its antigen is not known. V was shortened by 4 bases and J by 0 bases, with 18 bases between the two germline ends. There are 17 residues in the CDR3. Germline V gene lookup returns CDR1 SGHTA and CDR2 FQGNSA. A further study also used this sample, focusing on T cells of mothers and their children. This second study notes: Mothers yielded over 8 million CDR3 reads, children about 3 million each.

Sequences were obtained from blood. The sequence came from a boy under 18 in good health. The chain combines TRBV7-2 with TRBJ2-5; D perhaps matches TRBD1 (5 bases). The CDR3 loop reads CASSSVPGRGNQETQYF. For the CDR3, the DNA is TGTGCCAGCAGCTCCGTACCCGGTAGGGGAAACCAAGAGACCCAGTACTTC.